The 22 T cell receptor beta chains listed next were all sequenced from one sample in a study of monozygotic twins with inflammatory bowel disease. Reanalyzing the 5' RACE reads, TCRdb keeps one entry per CDR3 protein, without DNA. The table gives about 160,000 distinct CDR3 sequences; the top ten clones make up roughly 2.4% of it. The sequenced sample consisted of blood. The receptors come from a human donor with ulcerative colitis or Crohn's disease, or a healthy co-twin of an affected twin (not recorded which).

The chain is built from TRBV5-6 and TRBJ2-1. Germline CDR1 and CDR2: SGHDT and YYEEEE. This CDR3 is 12 amino acids long. The CDR3 region is CASSENSDEQFF.

This chain connects TRBV7-6 to TRBJ2-3; the TRBD1 assignment by TCRdb is unverifiable without DNA. In germline, CDR1 is SGHVS, CDR2 FNYEAQ. The CDR3 runs 16 residues. The CDR3 is CASSLEDRGGEDTQYF.

V gene TRBV28 combines with J gene TRBJ2-7; the TRBD1 assignment by TCRdb is unverifiable without DNA. Germline V gene data show CDR1 as MDHEN and CDR2 as SYDVKM. CDR3 length: 13 amino acids. The CDR3 loop is CASSFPDRGEQYF.

The chain joins TRBV6-5 to TRBJ2-1. Germline loops: CDR1 MNHEY, CDR2 SVGAGI. The CDR3 is 15 amino acids. CDR3 sequence: CASSYYSRPYNEQFF.

The chain recombines TRBV5-5 with TRBJ1-2; TCRdb gives TRBD1 as the D gene, but with no DNA this cannot be confirmed. Germline V gene lookup returns CDR1 SGHKS and CDR2 YYEKEE (reference sequence). The length of the CDR3 is 15 residues. CDR3: CASRPTGSTNYGYTF.

The rearrangement joins TRBV6-1 to TRBJ1-1; TCRdb's D call of TRBD1 is untestable without DNA. The CDR3 length is 13 residues. Per germline, CDR1 MNHNS and CDR2 SASEGT. The CDR3 sequence is CASRRGGDTEVFF.

V gene TRBV24-1 combines with J gene TRBJ2-4; with no DNA, the TCRdb D assignment of TRBD2 cannot be verified. Germline V gene lookup returns CDR1 KGHDR and CDR2 SFDVKD. This CDR3 comprises 17 residues. CDR3: CATSDPTSGAAKNIQYF.

The chain links TRBV7-2 to TRBJ2-7. The germline V gene encodes CDR1 SGHTA and CDR2 FQGNSA. This CDR3 spans 13 amino acids. The CDR3 region is CASSVFYLYEQYF.

This sequence joins TRBV12-3 or TRBV12-4 and TRBJ2-7. This CDR3 contains 17 residues. The chain's CDR3 is CASSQGLDISDSYEQYF.

V and J are TRBV5-4 and TRBJ2-7; TCRdb lists TRBD2, though no DNA is available to test this call. From germline, CDR1 is SGHNT and CDR2 YYREEE (reference sequence). The CDR3 covers 14 residues. The CDR3 sequence: CASSLAGTSGMQYF.

The rearrangement joins TRBV5-4 to TRBJ2-2; checking the TCRdb D call of TRBD2 is not possible without DNA. CDR3 length: 15 residues. Germline CDR1 SGHNT, CDR2 YYREEE (reference sequence). Here the CDR3 reads CASSPGTRGPGELFF.

This chain connects TRBV11-2 to TRBJ2-5; TCRdb selects TRBD2, and the lack of DNA leaves this call unchecked. CDR1 and CDR2 (germline): SGHAT, FQNNGV. The length of the CDR3 is 14 residues. CDR3 sequence: CASSSRPTQETQYF. Looking up the rest from reference TRBV11-2 and TRBJ2-5 gives the full variable domain: EAGVAQSPRYKIIEKRQSVAFWCNPISGHATLYWYQQILGQGPKLLIQFQNNGVVDDSQLPKDRFSAERLKGVDSTLKIQPAKLEDSAVYLCASSSRPTQETQYFGPGTRLLVL.

The chain links TRBV11-1 to TRBJ2-3; TCRdb reports TRBD2, a call that lacks DNA to check it against. Germline V gene sequence: CDR1 SGHAT, CDR2 FQDESV (reference sequence). This CDR3 is 15 amino acids long. CDR3 sequence: CASSPTGLTTDTQYF.

CDR3 sequence reads: CASRLKGGTGEPFF. V usage is TRBV5-6 and J usage is TRBJ2-2; the D call from TCRdb, TRBD1, cannot be confirmed without DNA. This CDR3 is built from 14 residues. CDR1 is SGHDT and CDR2 is YYEEEE in the germline V gene.

The J gene is TRBJ2-5, the V gene TRBV4-2; TCRdb lists TRBD2, though no DNA is available to test this call. Germline loops: CDR1 LGHNA, CDR2 YNFKEQ. This CDR3 is built from 17 residues. The CDR3 sequence: CASSQDGLAGGEETQYF.

This CDR3 is CASSPPAGLHSPLHF. This rearrangement joins TRBV18 to TRBJ1-6; TCRdb's D call of TRBD1 is untestable without DNA. There are 15 residues in the CDR3. The germline CDR1 and CDR2 sequences are KGHSH and LQKENI.

The chain combines TRBV29-1 with TRBJ2-7; no DNA is available, so the TRBD2 call from TCRdb remains unchecked. The CDR3 runs 13 residues. The germline gives CDR1 SQVTM, CDR2 ANQGSEA. CDR3 sequence: CSVEGGVLYEQYF.

This chain's CDR3 is CASSLTDWWNEQFF. The rearrangement joins TRBV7-9 to TRBJ2-1. The germline V gene encodes CDR1 SEHNR and CDR2 FQNEAQ (reference sequence). CDR3 length: 14 residues.

The CDR3 loop is CASSPGQAENQPQHF. V is TRBV18 and J is TRBJ1-5; TCRdb selects TRBD1, and the lack of DNA leaves this call unchecked. The CDR3 has 15 amino acids. Per germline, CDR1 KGHSH and CDR2 LQKENI.

This rearrangement joins TRBV5-6 to TRBJ1-5; TCRdb names TRBD1, which stays unverified in the absence of DNA. The germline gives CDR1 SGHDT, CDR2 YYEEEE. The CDR3 is 13 residues long. The CDR3 spells CASSPGPHQPQHF.

J is TRBJ2-7 and V is TRBV5-5. This CDR3 region has 14 residues. From germline, CDR1 is SGHKS and CDR2 YYEKEE (reference sequence). Here the CDR3 reads CASSLVRGSYEQYF.

CDR3 region: CASSVAGVTDTQYF. The V gene is TRBV9, the J gene TRBJ2-3. The CDR3 totals 14 residues. Germline CDR1 is SGDLS and CDR2 is YYNGEE.